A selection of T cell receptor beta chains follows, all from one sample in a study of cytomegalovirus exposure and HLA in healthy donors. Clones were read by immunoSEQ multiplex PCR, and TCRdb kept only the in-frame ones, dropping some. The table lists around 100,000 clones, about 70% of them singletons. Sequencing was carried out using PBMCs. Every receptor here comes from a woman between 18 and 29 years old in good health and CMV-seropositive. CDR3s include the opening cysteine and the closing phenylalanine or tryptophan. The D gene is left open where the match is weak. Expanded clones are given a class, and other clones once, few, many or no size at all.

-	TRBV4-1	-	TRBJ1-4	CASSRTIRPVRYEKLFF	TGCGCCAGCAGCCGGACAATCAGGCCCGTTAGATATGAAAAACTGTTTTTT
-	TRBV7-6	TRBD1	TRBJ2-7	CASSPAQGTSYEQYF	TGTGCCAGCAGCCCGGCACAGGGGACGTCCTACGAGCAGTACTTC
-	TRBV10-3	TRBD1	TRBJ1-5	CAIKGAGGSNQPQHF	TGTGCCATCAAGGGGGCCGGGGGTAGCAATCAGCCCCAGCATTTT
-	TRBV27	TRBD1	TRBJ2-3	CASSRRLTGGVTDTQYF	TGTGCCAGCAGTCGCCGTCTGACAGGGGGGGTCACAGATACGCAGTATTTT
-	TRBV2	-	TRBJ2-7	CASSSSPEVGGEQYF	TGTGCCAGCAGTTCTTCCCCGGAAGTAGGGGGCGAGCAGTACTTC
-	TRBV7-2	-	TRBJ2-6	CASSLARTGANVLTF	TGTGCCAGCAGCTTAGCGCGGACTGGGGCCAACGTCCTGACTTTC
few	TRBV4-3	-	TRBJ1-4	CASSQDRGGWGEKLFF	TGCGCCAGCAGCCAAGATCGGGGGGGTTGGGGTGAAAAACTGTTTTTT
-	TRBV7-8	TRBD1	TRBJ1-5	CASSLDRVRGDQPQHF	TGTGCCAGCAGCCTAGACAGGGTTAGGGGAGATCAGCCCCAGCATTTT
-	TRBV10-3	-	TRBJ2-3	CAISERESTDTQYF	TGTGCCATCAGTGAGCGGGAGAGCACAGATACGCAGTATTTT
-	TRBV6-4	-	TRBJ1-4	CASSDSSSGELFF	TGTGCCAGCAGTGACTCGAGTTCCGGGGAACTGTTTTTT
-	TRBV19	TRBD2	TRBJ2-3	CASNLGLAGDTQYF	TGTGCCAGTAATCTCGGACTAGCGGGAGATACGCAGTATTTT
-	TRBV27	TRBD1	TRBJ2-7	CASSWEGTVYEQYF	TGTGCCAGCAGTTGGGAAGGGACAGTCTACGAGCAGTACTTC
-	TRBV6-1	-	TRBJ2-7	CASIRQGGGQYF	TGTGCCAGCATAAGACAGGGAGGTGGGCAGTACTTC
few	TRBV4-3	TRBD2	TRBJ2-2	CASSQAGLAESTGELFF	TGCGCCAGCAGCCAAGCCGGGCTAGCGGAGTCCACCGGGGAGCTGTTTTTT
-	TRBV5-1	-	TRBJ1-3	CASSFTTGPSSGNTIYF	TGCGCCAGCAGCTTTACGACAGGTCCCAGCTCTGGAAACACCATATATTTT
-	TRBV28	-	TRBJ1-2	CASSLRGTANYGYTF	TGTGCCAGCAGTTTAAGGGGGACGGCTAACTATGGCTACACCTTC
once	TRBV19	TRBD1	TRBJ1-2	CASSTRQGAGANYGYTF	TGTGCCAGTAGTACAAGACAGGGGGCGGGAGCTAACTATGGCTACACCTTC
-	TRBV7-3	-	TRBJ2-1	CASSLSWESYNEQFF	TGTGCCAGCAGCTTATCGTGGGAGTCCTACAATGAGCAGTTCTTC
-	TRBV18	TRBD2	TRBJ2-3	CASSPPSGARDTQYF	TGTGCCAGCTCACCACCTAGCGGGGCCCGAGATACGCAGTATTTT
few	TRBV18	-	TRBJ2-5	CASSPIAGARETQYF	TGTGCCAGCTCCCCAATCGCAGGGGCCAGAGAGACCCAGTACTTC
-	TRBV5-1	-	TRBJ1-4	CASSSTVGTNEKLFF	TGCGCCAGCAGCTCGACAGTGGGGACTAATGAAAAACTGTTTTTT
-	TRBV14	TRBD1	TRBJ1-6	CASSQHRGYSSPLHF	TGTGCCAGCAGCCAACACAGGGGGTACAGTTCACCCCTCCACTTT
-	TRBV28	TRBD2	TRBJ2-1	CASCSGSFNEQFF	TGTGCCAGCTGTAGCGGGAGTTTCAATGAGCAGTTCTTC
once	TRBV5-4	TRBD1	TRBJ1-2	CASSPDRGRNYGYTF	TGTGCCAGCAGCCCGGACAGGGGCCGGAATTATGGCTACACCTTC
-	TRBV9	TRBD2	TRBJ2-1	CASSVVKLAGYNEQFF	TGTGCCAGCAGCGTAGTAAAACTAGCGGGGTACAATGAGCAGTTCTTC
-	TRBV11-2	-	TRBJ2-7	CASSFSRGAYYEQYF	TGTGCCAGCAGCTTTTCTCGGGGGGCCTACTACGAGCAGTACTTC
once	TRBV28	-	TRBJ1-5	CASSLATDGSNQPQHF	TGTGCCAGCAGTTTGGCGACAGATGGAAGCAATCAGCCCCAGCATTTT
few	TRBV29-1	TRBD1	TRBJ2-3	CSVEGQGGTDTQYF	TGCAGCGTTGAGGGACAGGGGGGAACAGATACGCAGTATTTT
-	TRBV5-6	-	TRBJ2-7	CASSLTNYEQYF	TGTGCCAGCAGCCTGACAAACTACGAGCAGTACTTC
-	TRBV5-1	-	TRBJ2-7	CASSSSASVVLSYEQYF	TGCGCCAGCAGCTCCTCGGCTAGCGTAGTTTTGTCCTACGAGCAGTACTTC
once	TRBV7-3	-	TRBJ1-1	CASSLQGNTEAFF	TGTGCCAGCAGCTTACAGGGAAACACTGAAGCTTTCTTT
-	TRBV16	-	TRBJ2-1	CASSQFVINEQFF	TGTGCCAGCAGCCAATTTGTTATAAATGAGCAGTTCTTC
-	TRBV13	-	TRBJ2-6	CASSFYSGANVLTF	TGTGCCAGCAGCTTTTACTCTGGGGCCAACGTCCTGACTTTC
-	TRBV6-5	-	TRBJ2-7	CASRPGILGNEQYF	TGTGCCAGCAGGCCTGGGATCCTCGGGAACGAGCAGTACTTC
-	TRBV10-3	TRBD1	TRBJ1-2	CAIRKTTGARGYTF	TGTGCCATCAGGAAAACGACAGGGGCCCGTGGCTACACCTTC
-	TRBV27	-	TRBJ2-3	CASSLGPGTQYF	TGTGCCAGCAGTTTAGGGCCCGGTACGCAGTATTTT
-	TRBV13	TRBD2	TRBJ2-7	CASSLWASGTAHEQYF	TGTGCCAGCAGCTTATGGGCTAGCGGGACCGCCCATGAGCAGTACTTC
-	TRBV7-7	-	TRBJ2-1	CASALNSDNEQFF	TGTGCCAGCGCGCTGAACTCCGACAATGAGCAGTTCTTC
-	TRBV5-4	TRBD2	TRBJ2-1	CASSPEEVGRVYNEQFF	TGTGCCAGCAGCCCCGAAGAGGTCGGGAGGGTCTACAATGAGCAGTTCTTC
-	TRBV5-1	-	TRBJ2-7	CASSLGRNYEQYF	TGCGCCAGCAGTTTGGGGAGGAACTACGAGCAGTACTTC
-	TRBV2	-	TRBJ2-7	CASSPQYEQYF	TGTGCCAGCTCGCCTCAATACGAGCAGTACTTC
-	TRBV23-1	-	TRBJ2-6	CASSQPTDYSGANVLTF	TGCGCCAGCAGTCAGCCAACAGACTACTCGGGGGCCAACGTCCTGACTTTC
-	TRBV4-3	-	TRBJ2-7	CASSPESGFVQYF	TGCGCCAGCAGCCCCGAGAGCGGGTTTGTGCAGTACTTC
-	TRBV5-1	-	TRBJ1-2	CASSPGSNYGYTF	TGCGCCAGCAGCCCAGGGTCTAACTATGGCTACACCTTC
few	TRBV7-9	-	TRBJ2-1	CASSRWGPDNEQFF	TGTGCCAGCAGCCGCTGGGGGCCTGACAATGAGCAGTTCTTC
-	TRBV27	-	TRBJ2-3	CASSLMLVPDTQYF	TGTGCCAGCAGTTTAATGTTAGTCCCAGATACGCAGTATTTT
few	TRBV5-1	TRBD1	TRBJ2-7	CASSIGQGREQYF	TGCGCCAGCAGCATAGGACAGGGAAGAGAGCAGTACTTC
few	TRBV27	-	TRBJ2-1	CASTPRGNNEQFF	TGTGCCAGCACTCCCAGGGGTAACAATGAGCAGTTCTTC
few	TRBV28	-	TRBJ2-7	CASRGDPSYEQYF	TGTGCCAGCAGGGGAGATCCTTCCTACGAGCAGTACTTC
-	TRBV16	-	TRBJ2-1	CASSQLAGDEQFF	TGTGCCAGCAGCCAATTAGCAGGGGATGAGCAGTTCTTC
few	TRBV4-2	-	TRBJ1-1	CASSQDQGNTEAFF	TGTGCCAGCAGCCAAGATCAGGGAAACACTGAAGCTTTCTTT
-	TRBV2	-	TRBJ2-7	CARGSSYEQYF	TGTGCCAGGGGGAGCTCCTACGAGCAGTACTTC
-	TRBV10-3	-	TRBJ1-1	CAISESTLGAGTEAFF	TGTGCCATCAGTGAGTCGACTCTGGGGGCAGGGACTGAAGCTTTCTTT
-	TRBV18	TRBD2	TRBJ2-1	CASSPSTSGAYNEQFF	TGTGCCAGCTCACCGTCGACTAGCGGAGCCTACAATGAGCAGTTCTTC
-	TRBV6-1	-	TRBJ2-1	CASSDQGGYNEQFF	TGTGCCAGCAGTGACCAGGGCGGCTACAATGAGCAGTTCTTC
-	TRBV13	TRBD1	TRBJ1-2	CASRRHVGTGGWDGYTF	TGTGCCAGCCGACGCCATGTAGGGACAGGGGGCTGGGATGGCTACACCTTC
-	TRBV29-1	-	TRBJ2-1	CSVVPGTSYNEQFF	TGCAGCGTTGTCCCTGGTACTAGTTACAATGAGCAGTTCTTC
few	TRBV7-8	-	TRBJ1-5	CASSLSGANSNQPQHF	TGTGCCAGCAGCTTATCAGGGGCGAATAGCAATCAGCCCCAGCATTTT
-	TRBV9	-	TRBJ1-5	CASIVGPQPQHF	TGTGCCAGCATCGTGGGGCCCCAGCCCCAGCATTTT